This T cell receptor beta chain was sequenced during a study of cytomegalovirus exposure and HLA in healthy donors. Whole-study results and caveats: The listing of 150 to 200 TCR beta chains classed them as cytomegalovirus-associated.

Details on this clone: Its antigen is not known.

The PCR made use of 60 Vbeta and 13 Jbeta primers. The protocol was immunoSEQ multiplex PCR, while the TCRdb copy is restricted to in-frame clones and leaves out a portion. The sample includes some 86,000 clones, roughly 83% seen only once; the top ten take approximately 14%. Trimming pared 4 bases from V and 3 bases from J, leaving 9 bases between. Germline-derived CDR1 and CDR2 are MNHEY and SVGAGI. The CDR3 has 13 residues. Healthy bone marrow donors formed the donor group. This TCR was recovered from a woman between 40 and 55 years old in good health and CMV-seropositive. The J gene is TRBJ1-1, the V gene TRBV6-5; D gene ambiguous. Sequencing input: PBMCs. CDR3: CASSSLRYTEAFF. The DNA for the CDR3 is TGTGCCAGCAGTTCTCTCAGATACACTGAAGCTTTCTTT.